This T cell receptor beta chain was profiled in a study of T and B cells in COVID-19 patients. Study at large: Blood was sampled from COVID-19 patients who were either actively infected or recovered.

BIOMED2 TRB-A/B primer pools were used in multiplex TRB PCR. MiXCR, run by TCRdb on the multiplex PCR reads, gives a single entry per CDR3 protein. Of around 6,000 distinct CDR3 sequences in the sample, roughly 27% are singletons; the top ten hold approximately 35%. Blood genomic DNA input for TRB amplification was roughly 220-500 ng. By sample fraction, this clonotype is medium-sized. Its antigen is not known. Deletions cut 3 bases from V and 1 base from J, with 12 bases between. The CDR3 sequence is 16 residues long. From germline, CDR1 is KGHSH and CDR2 LQKENI. Whole-study results and caveats: Few blood samples existed from mildly ill patients during symptoms or early in severe cases. Patients with COVID-19 reportedly showed strongly skewed T cell receptor beta variable and joining gene usage. CD4+, regulatory T cell, CD8+ and sorted SARS-CoV-2-responsive or tetramer+ T cells were not yet sequenced.

This sequence originates from a human donor with active COVID-19. The donor label of this sample is uncertain. What was sequenced was blood. The rearrangement uses TRBV18 and TRBJ2-2, with D tentatively TRBD2 (5 bases). CDR3 protein: CASSPQDRGNTGELFF. CDR3 DNA sequence: TGTGCCAGCTCACCCCAGGACCGGGGGAACACCGGGGAGCTGTTTTTT.